These T cell receptor beta chains were read from a single sample in a study of T-cell memory formation after mild COVID-19. TCRdb redid the calling of the 5' RACE reads with MiXCR, one entry per CDR3 protein. The sample shows around 430,000 distinct CDR3 sequences, 16% of them seen only once. The material sequenced was PBMCs or a T cell subset sorted from them (not recorded which). These TCRs come from a man aged 18 to 35 who had mild COVID-19 (a few samples of this study predate the infection). Cell type and time point are not known. Each CDR3 is given with its conserved first and last residue. D genes are given only for firm matches. Clone size is shown for a subset of rows, as once, few, many or a class of expanded clone.

cdr3_aa: CSVVSGNTIYF
cdr3_nt: TGCAGCGTTGTCTCTGGAAACACCATATATTTT
clone_size: .
d_call: .
v_call: TRBV29-1
j_call: TRBJ1-3

cdr3_aa: CASSANRGNEQFF
cdr3_nt: TGTGCCAGCAGCGCTAACCGGGGGAATGAGCAGTTCTTC
clone_size: few
d_call: .
v_call: TRBV9
j_call: TRBJ2-1

cdr3_aa: CASSLAASGANVLTF
cdr3_nt: TGCGCCAGCAGCTTGGCGGCGTCTGGGGCCAACGTCCTGACTTTC
clone_size: few
d_call: .
v_call: TRBV5-1
j_call: TRBJ2-6

cdr3_aa: CASSQDRLMGPQHF
cdr3_nt: TGCGCCAGCAGCCAAGATCGGTTGATGGGGCCCCAGCATTTT
clone_size: .
d_call: .
v_call: TRBV4-3
j_call: TRBJ1-5

cdr3_aa: CASSFLMSRKYTGELFF
cdr3_nt: TGTGCCAGCAGCTTTCTCATGTCGAGGAAGTACACCGGGGAGCTGTTTTTT
clone_size: .
d_call: .
v_call: TRBV5-8
j_call: TRBJ2-2

cdr3_aa: CASRDRDTGELFF
cdr3_nt: TGTGCCAGCCGGGACAGGGACACCGGGGAGCTGTTTTTT
clone_size: many
d_call: TRBD1
v_call: TRBV6-4
j_call: TRBJ2-2

cdr3_aa: CASSLFRAVQETQYF
cdr3_nt: TGTGCCAGCAGCTTATTTCGGGCGGTCCAAGAGACCCAGTACTTC
clone_size: .
d_call: .
v_call: TRBV7-8
j_call: TRBJ2-5

cdr3_aa: CSAESSGGAGTQYF
cdr3_nt: TGCAGTGCTGAGAGTAGCGGGGGGGCCGGGACCCAGTACTTC
clone_size: few
d_call: TRBD2
v_call: TRBV20-1
j_call: TRBJ2-5

cdr3_aa: CASSLARGGRYF
cdr3_nt: TGTGCCAGCAGCTTAGCGCGGGGGGGCCGATATTTT
clone_size: .
d_call: TRBD2
v_call: TRBV11-2
j_call: TRBJ2-3

cdr3_aa: CASSLNSGNTIYF
cdr3_nt: TGTGCCAGCAGTTTGAACTCTGGAAACACCATATATTTT
clone_size: few
d_call: .
v_call: TRBV12-3/TRBV12-4
j_call: TRBJ1-3

cdr3_aa: CASSFGSGGTYEQYF
cdr3_nt: TGCGCCAGCAGCTTCGGTAGCGGGGGGACCTACGAGCAGTACTTC
clone_size: .
d_call: TRBD2
v_call: TRBV5-1
j_call: TRBJ2-7

cdr3_aa: CASSRSSGQVNTEAFF
cdr3_nt: TGCGCCAGCAGCCGATCGTCCGGACAGGTGAACACTGAAGCTTTCTTT
clone_size: .
d_call: TRBD1
v_call: TRBV4-1
j_call: TRBJ1-1

cdr3_aa: CASSPWVEGAFF
cdr3_nt: TGTGCCAGCAGCCCCTGGGTGGAGGGGGCTTTCTTT
clone_size: few
d_call: .
v_call: TRBV7-2
j_call: TRBJ1-1

cdr3_aa: CASSDKGADQPQHF
cdr3_nt: TGTGCCAGCAGTGATAAGGGGGCCGATCAGCCCCAGCATTTT
clone_size: .
d_call: TRBD1
v_call: TRBV2
j_call: TRBJ1-5

cdr3_aa: CSALLPGRTDYEQYF
cdr3_nt: TGCAGTGCACTCCTCCCGGGCAGGACAGATTACGAGCAGTACTTC
clone_size: many
d_call: .
v_call: TRBV20-1
j_call: TRBJ2-7

cdr3_aa: CASSLNRESEQYF
cdr3_nt: TGTGCCAGCAGCTTGAACAGGGAATCCGAGCAGTACTTC
clone_size: few
d_call: .
v_call: TRBV5-6
j_call: TRBJ2-7

cdr3_aa: CSAGTAGGPLETQYF
cdr3_nt: TGCAGTGCTGGAACAGCGGGGGGGCCGCTGGAGACCCAGTACTTC
clone_size: .
d_call: TRBD2
v_call: TRBV20-1
j_call: TRBJ2-5

cdr3_aa: CASSYPGRGEETQYF
cdr3_nt: TGTGCCAGCAGTTACCCAGGGAGGGGGGAAGAGACCCAGTACTTC
clone_size: few
d_call: .
v_call: TRBV6-6
j_call: TRBJ2-5

cdr3_aa: CSAWGGTNYGYTF
cdr3_nt: TGCAGTGCCTGGGGAGGGACAAACTATGGCTACACCTTC
clone_size: .
d_call: .
v_call: TRBV20-1
j_call: TRBJ1-2

cdr3_aa: CASSFIQGGDTQYF
cdr3_nt: TGTGCCAGCAGCTTTATCCAGGGAGGAGATACGCAGTATTTT
clone_size: .
d_call: .
v_call: TRBV11-2
j_call: TRBJ2-3

cdr3_aa: CASSQASQVIYGYTF
cdr3_nt: TGCGCCAGCAGCCAAGCCTCACAAGTTATCTATGGCTACACCTTC
clone_size: .
d_call: .
v_call: TRBV4-3
j_call: TRBJ1-2

cdr3_aa: CAGIRRFTDTQYF
cdr3_nt: TGTGCCGGGATTCGGCGGTTCACAGATACGCAGTATTTT
clone_size: .
d_call: .
v_call: TRBV21-1
j_call: TRBJ2-3

cdr3_aa: CASSGNALAEAFF
cdr3_nt: TGTGCCAGCTCCGGGAATGCATTGGCTGAAGCTTTCTTT
clone_size: few
d_call: .
v_call: TRBV7-9
j_call: TRBJ1-1

cdr3_aa: CASRPTMDTQYF
cdr3_nt: TGTGCCAGCAGGCCGACCATGGATACGCAGTATTTT
clone_size: .
d_call: .
v_call: TRBV12-3/TRBV12-4
j_call: TRBJ2-3

cdr3_aa: CASSLAAGPAGGYTF
cdr3_nt: TGTGCCAGCAGCTTAGCCGCGGGGCCGGCGGGGGGCTACACCTTC
clone_size: many
d_call: .
v_call: TRBV7-8
j_call: TRBJ1-2

cdr3_aa: CASMTGSSTDTQYF
cdr3_nt: TGTGCCAGCATGACGGGGAGTTCCACAGATACGCAGTATTTT
clone_size: .
d_call: .
v_call: TRBV2
j_call: TRBJ2-3

cdr3_aa: CASSQEMNQPQHF
cdr3_nt: TGTGCCAGCAGTCAAGAGATGAATCAGCCCCAGCATTTT
clone_size: .
d_call: .
v_call: TRBV6-2/TRBV6-3
j_call: TRBJ1-5

cdr3_aa: CASTLTPLNTEAFF
cdr3_nt: TGTGCCAGCACCCTCACACCGTTGAACACTGAAGCTTTCTTT
clone_size: many
d_call: .
v_call: TRBV12-3/TRBV12-4
j_call: TRBJ1-1